The TCR beta chain described here comes from a study of shared clonotypes between healthy human individuals. Germline CDR1 reads SGHAT; CDR2 reads FQDESV (reference sequence). Germline trimming cut 8 bases from V and 2 bases from J; bases unmatched to any gene: 6. The CDR3 covers 13 residues. Some clones are missing from TCRdb's copy, which holds only in-frame ones; the method was immunoSEQ multiplex PCR. The profile shows hundreds of thousands of clones, roughly 77% of them singletons. This TCR was sampled from a woman between 35 and 50 years old in good health. Some clones in this sample may be carry-over from other donors' samples. Sequenced sample: PBMCs. The chain employs TRBV11-1 and TRBJ2-7; 7 positions match TRBD1. The CDR3 bases are TGTGCCAGCGAGAACAGGGGAACCTACGAGCAGTACTTC. Residues: CASENRGTYEQYF.